A single TCR beta chain is shown here with its context. Its antigen is unknown. The method was the immunoSEQ multiplex PCR assay. For the multiplex PCR, a mixture combining 60 forward primers for TCR Vbeta segments and 13 reverse primers for TCR Jbeta segments was used. A multiplex PCR assay on genomic DNA amplified the CDR3 region of rearranged TCR beta genes. Amplified TCR beta libraries were sequenced as 87-base-pair reads on the Illumina HiSeq System. The study's own analysis went as follows. Across the 640 or so repertoires, a later analysis counted approximately 75 million unique TCR beta chains, 9.5 million to 13 million of which were shared by at least two donors. Raw reads were error-corrected and collapsed into unique sequences by a nearest-neighbor algorithm in which closely related sequences were merged to remove PCR and sequencing errors. CDR3 sequences were aligned to IMGT reference sequences to assign V, D and J gene segments. For a sequence to be retained, at least a six-nucleotide match to both a V gene segment and a J gene segment was required. A rearrangement was called productive if the CDR3 had no stop codons and remained in frame with V and J, and every other rearrangement was called non-productive. Following IMGT convention, CDR3 was defined as the stretch from the second conserved V-encoded cysteine to the conserved J-encoded phenylalanine. The earlier analysis of 500 to 650 of the donors excluded any sequence lacking an unambiguous match to a single V gene segment. In an earlier analysis of approximately 590 of the donors, a V segment was called functional when productive rearrangements were above 56.7%, and segregating when the standard deviation between donors exceeded 5%. A statistical classification framework was built for diagnosing cytomegalovirus status from the catalog of TCR beta chain sequences. V and J gene assignment, in a later analysis, came from comparing TCR nucleotide sequences with IMGT/GENE-DB human TR gene sequences. Using the TCRdist pipeline, a later analysis assigned CDR3 sequences along with most-parsimonious VDJ recombination scenarios. In a later analysis, every TCR beta chain was defined by the combination of its CDR3 amino acid sequence and its V-gene family, and reads without a unique V-gene family were dropped. In a later analysis, approximately 590 highly shared, low-generation-probability nucleotide sequences were removed to address suspected cross-contamination and a sequencing artifact. A later analysis calculated a clonal expansion index for each public chain from normalized within-repertoire ranks of inferred template counts. Generation probabilities in a later analysis came from a VDJ recombination model fitted to out-of-frame rearrangements, and those results were checked against IGoR. In a later analysis, TCR-TCR, TCR-HLA and TCR-CMV co-occurrence was scored with hypergeometric tests, and a repertoire-size bias correction was applied to TCR pairs. In a later analysis, false discovery rates were estimated by permuting HLA or CMV assignments 20 times. In a later analysis, co-occurring TCRs were grouped using DBSCAN, and TCRdist sequence similarity was added for clustering within HLA-allele-positive subsets. For co-occurrence clustering, repertoires with fewer than 30,000 or more than 120,000 public chains were excluded, along with five or six repertoires with anomalous nucleotide sharing. TCRdb took over this immuneACCESS table, retaining in-frame rearrangements with V and J assigned. Such tables are incomplete; in checked studies, under half of the missing clones stem from an unresolved V gene, and the remainder is unexplained. That table furnishes V, J and clone size, whereas the DNA furnished D and trimming. The sample's clone listing holds more than 95,000 clones. The ten largest clones capture over 2% of the sample.

This specimen comes from a study of cytomegalovirus exposure and HLA in healthy donors (dated by TCRdb to 2017 to 2019). Regarding the complete study: An earlier analysis of about 560 of the donors reported 250 to 300 Gb of sequence data and 95 million to 130 million unique TCR beta sequences obtained from approximately 180 million T cells. Approximately 310 gigabases of sequencing data and approximately 80 million unique TCR sequences were included in an early release covering about 620 HLA-typed donors. Among the roughly 430 genotyped donors, approximately 81% belonged to the genetic ancestry cluster associated with self-reported Caucasian donors. The study aimed to test whether cataloging public T cell receptors could reveal signatures of past pathogen exposure. The study used immunosequencing to profile the T cell repertoires of under 700 subjects and linked those repertoires to cytomegalovirus serostatus. Along with the approximately 650-subject first cohort, a separate validation cohort of some 130 different subjects was used. To predict cytomegalovirus infection status, the study brought together high-throughput TCR immunosequencing, statistical association of individual TCRs with disease status, and machine learning. A later analysis re-analyzed previously published TCR beta repertoires from several hundred donors and added high-resolution HLA genotyping to study TCR occurrence patterns. Rather than using new phenotypic data, the later analysis identified candidate immune exposures from TCR beta sequences and from how often those sequences occurred across donors. In an earlier analysis of about 590 of the donors, high-throughput TCR beta sequencing was used to judge whether each TCR beta V gene segment behaved as functional or pseudogenic. Alongside the repertoire data, information on donor age, sex, ethnicity and CMV serostatus was compiled. In a later genetic analysis, genome-wide SNP genotypes for about three fifths of the 666 donors were used, and that subset was treated as a discovery cohort. Every repertoire in the discovery cohort had been generated on one and the same sequencing platform. Class I and class II HLA loci were covered by the typing at four-digit resolution. Typing coverage differed by locus: A, B, C, DRB1 and DQB1 were typed in roughly 620-630 donors, DQA1 in approximately 520, DPA1 in 600 to 610, and DPB1 in 400 to 480. Roughly 5 DR-DQ haplotypes were handled as single units for association and clustering, since linkage in the cohort was strong. Among about 400 genotyped donors of the cohort, an average of roughly 230,000 unique TCR beta nucleotide sequences was sequenced per donor, of which 15% to 20% were non-productive. General findings and caveats noted by the study authors: A further reported finding was that TCR beta sequences accurately predicted the HLA-A and HLA-B alleles for most subjects in the first cohort. A later genetic analysis associated a missense DCLRE1C variant with V-gene and J-gene trimming of TCR beta chains, and an independent cohort replicated the association. A later analysis associated 15,000 to 20,000 TCR beta sequences with specific HLA alleles at a false discovery rate of 0.05. In vitro tests confirmed that a few of the cytomegalovirus-associated TCR beta chains recognize cytomegalovirus antigens. Most TCR sequences were observed very rarely across donors, whereas some public TCRs were present in many individuals. Compared with the approximately 700-donor mean, donors in an Asian-associated ancestry cluster had fewer N-insertions in productive TCRs, according to a later genetic analysis. According to a later analysis, TCR association rates differed among HLA loci, with DRB1 alleles showing the most associated TCRs and HLA-C alleles showing the fewest. Compared with equally common non-associated chains, HLA-associated TCR beta chains in a later analysis were more clonally expanded and had lower generation probabilities. The sequencing pipeline was judged likely to have produced a cluster of highly shared sequence variants as a technical artifact. When HLA alleles, especially DR and DQ, strongly co-occurred, attributing TCR associations to individual alleles was difficult. According to a later analysis, parvovirus B19, influenza, CMV and Epstein-Barr virus appeared linked to several top co-occurrence clusters. The cohort was sequenced for TCR beta chains only, and without alpha or paired-chain data the features that could be detected were limited. For the cohort, immune exposure information was limited to CMV serostatus. Because HLA typing was missing for some donors at each locus, association tests included only the typed subset. The classifier was reported to diagnose cytomegalovirus status with high specificity and sensitivity in both the original and validation cohorts. Most CMV-associated TCR beta chains appeared to be HLA-restricted in a later analysis, and the HLA associations seemed to be driven largely by CMV exposure. The study listed 164 TCR beta chains as associated with cytomegalovirus. Roughly uniform sequencing depth across donors was assumed in presence/absence analyses, although this assumption may not hold. The authors suggested that the approach could potentially be extended to other disease states and immunological phenotypes. An earlier analysis of roughly 570 of the donors showed that most TCR beta V segments appeared in productive rearrangements either about 90% or about 30% of the time, which broadly matched IMGT annotations. Some IMGT-functional V segments, including TRBV6-2 and TRBV6-3, could not be told apart with the 87-base-pair reads, so those segments were excluded. The earlier analysis of fewer than 750 of the donors excluded some 15 rarely observed V segments, including chromosome 9 orphons, because counts were too low. Correlated functional status among segregating V segments might be attributable to linkage disequilibrium, but an unknown experimental factor could not be ruled out.

The cohort was made up of roughly 670 healthy bone marrow donors. At the time of sampling, all cohort members were nominally healthy, though unrecorded immune exposures were likely present. The donor tested CMV seronegative and was one of the 352 seronegative cohort members. A peripheral blood sample was collected from each donor, and TCR beta sequencing was performed on peripheral blood mononuclear cells. Genomic DNA was extracted from the blood cell samples with the Qiagen DNeasy Blood Extraction Kit. As encoded in the germline V gene, CDR1 is KGHSH while CDR2 is LQKENI. The junction carries 3 bases between V and J, which are trimmed by 0 bases and 1 base respectively. Including cysteine and phenylalanine, the CDR3 has 14 amino acids. Just CDR3 DNA is preserved here, 42 bases in frame from base 1.

The TCR comes from a man in his forties or fifties in good health and CMV-seronegative. The source material was PBMCs. The sequence joins TRBV18 to TRBJ2-2, with no reliable assignment of the D segment. The DNA reads as follows: TGTGCCAGCTCACCACCACAGAACACCGGGGAGCTGTTTTTT. Its amino acids are CASSPPQNTGELFF.